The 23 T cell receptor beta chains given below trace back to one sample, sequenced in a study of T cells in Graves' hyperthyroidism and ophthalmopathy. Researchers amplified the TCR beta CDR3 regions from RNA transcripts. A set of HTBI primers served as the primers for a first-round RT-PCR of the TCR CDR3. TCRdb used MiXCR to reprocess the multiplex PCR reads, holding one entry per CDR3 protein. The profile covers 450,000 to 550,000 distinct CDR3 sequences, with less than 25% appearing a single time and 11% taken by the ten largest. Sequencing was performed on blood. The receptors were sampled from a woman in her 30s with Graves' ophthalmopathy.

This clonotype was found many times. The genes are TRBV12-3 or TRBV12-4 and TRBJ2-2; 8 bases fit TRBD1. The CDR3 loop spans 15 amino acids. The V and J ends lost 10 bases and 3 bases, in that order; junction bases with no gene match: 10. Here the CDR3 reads CAIIQQGEDTGELFF. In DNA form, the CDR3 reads TGTGCCATCATTCAACAGGGGGAGGACACCGGGGAGCTGTTTTTT.

CDR3 nucleotides: TGTGCCACCAGCACCCCCGGGGCCAACGTCCTGACTTTC. Translating it yields CATSTPGANVLTF. V and J are TRBV15 and TRBJ2-6; D uncertain. The CDR3 has 13 residues. Germline CDR1 reads LNHNV; CDR2 reads YYDKDF (reference sequence). The V end lost 4 bases, the J end lost 4 bases, and 5 bases lay between the germline ends.

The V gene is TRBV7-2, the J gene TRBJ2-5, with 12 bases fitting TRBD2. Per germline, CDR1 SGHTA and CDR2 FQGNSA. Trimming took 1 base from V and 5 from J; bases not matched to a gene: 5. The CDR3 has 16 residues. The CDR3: CASSLVTSGGWETQYF. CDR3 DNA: TGTGCCAGCAGCTTAGTGACTAGCGGGGGTTGGGAGACCCAGTACTTC.

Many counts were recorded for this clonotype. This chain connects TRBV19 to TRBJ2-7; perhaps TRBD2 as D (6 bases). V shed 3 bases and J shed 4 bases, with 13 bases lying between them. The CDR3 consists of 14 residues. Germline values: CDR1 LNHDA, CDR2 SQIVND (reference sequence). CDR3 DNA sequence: TGTGCCAGTAGTATTTGGGCGGAGGGATACGAGCAGTACTTC. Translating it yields CASSIWAEGYEQYF.

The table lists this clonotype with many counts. The CDR3 DNA reads TGTGCCACCCCAATTATTGGGGGGTTTTTT. Translated, it gives CATPIIGGFF. This chain joins TRBV24-1 and TRBJ1-4; D may be TRBD1 (5 bases). CDR3 length: 10 residues. The V gene lost 9 bases and the J gene lost 16 bases, with 14 bases spanning the gap. CDR1 and CDR2 (germline): KGHDR, SFDVKD.

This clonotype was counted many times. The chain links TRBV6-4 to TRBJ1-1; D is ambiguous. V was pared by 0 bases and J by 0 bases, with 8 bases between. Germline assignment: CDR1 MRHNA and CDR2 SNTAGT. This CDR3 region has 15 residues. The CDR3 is CASSDSRTVNTEAFF. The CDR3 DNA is TGTGCCAGCAGTGACTCACGGACGGTGAACACTGAAGCTTTCTTT.

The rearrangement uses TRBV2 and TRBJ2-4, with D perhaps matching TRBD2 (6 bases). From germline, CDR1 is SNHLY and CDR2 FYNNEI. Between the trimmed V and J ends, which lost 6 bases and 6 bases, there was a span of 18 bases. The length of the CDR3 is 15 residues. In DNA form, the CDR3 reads TGTGCCAGCAGGGCTCAAACCGGGACTGGAAACATTCAGTACTTC. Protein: CASRAQTGTGNIQYF.

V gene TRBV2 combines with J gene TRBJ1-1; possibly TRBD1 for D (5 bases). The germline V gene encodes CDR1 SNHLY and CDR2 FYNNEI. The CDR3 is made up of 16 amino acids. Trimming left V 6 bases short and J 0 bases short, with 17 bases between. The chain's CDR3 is CASSADRTNMNTEAFF. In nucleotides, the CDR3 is TGTGCCAGCAGCGCCGACAGAACAAACATGAACACTGAAGCTTTCTTT.

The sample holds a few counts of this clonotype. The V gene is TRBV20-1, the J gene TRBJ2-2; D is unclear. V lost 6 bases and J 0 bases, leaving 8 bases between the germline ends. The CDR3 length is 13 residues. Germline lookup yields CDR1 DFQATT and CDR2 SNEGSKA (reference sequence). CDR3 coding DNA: TGCAGTGCCAGACTCCCGAACACCGGGGAGCTGTTTTTT. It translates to CSARLPNTGELFF.

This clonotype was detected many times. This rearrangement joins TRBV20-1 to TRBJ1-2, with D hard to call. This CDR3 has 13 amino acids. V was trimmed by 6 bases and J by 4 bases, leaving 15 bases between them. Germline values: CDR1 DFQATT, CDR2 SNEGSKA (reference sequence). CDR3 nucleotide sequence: TGCAGTGCCAGAACCCCGTTGGTCTATGGCTACACCTTC. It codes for CSARTPLVYGYTF.

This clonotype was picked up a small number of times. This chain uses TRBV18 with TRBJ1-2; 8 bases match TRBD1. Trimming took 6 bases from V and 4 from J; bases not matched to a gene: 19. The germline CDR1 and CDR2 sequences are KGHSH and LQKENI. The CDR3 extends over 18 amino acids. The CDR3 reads CASSIGQGALQRGYGYTF. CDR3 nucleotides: TGTGCCAGCTCGATCGGGCAGGGGGCCCTACAACGGGGCTATGGCTACACCTTC.

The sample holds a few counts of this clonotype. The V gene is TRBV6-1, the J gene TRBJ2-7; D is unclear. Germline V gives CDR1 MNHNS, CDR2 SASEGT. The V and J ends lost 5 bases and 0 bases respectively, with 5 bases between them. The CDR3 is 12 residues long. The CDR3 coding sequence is TGTGCCAGCAGTATTAGCTCCTACGAGCAGTACTTC. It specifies CASSISSYEQYF.

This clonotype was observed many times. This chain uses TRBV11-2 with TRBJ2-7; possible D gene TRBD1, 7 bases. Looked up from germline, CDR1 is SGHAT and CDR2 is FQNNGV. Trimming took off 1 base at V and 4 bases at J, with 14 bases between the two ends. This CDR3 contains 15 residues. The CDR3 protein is CASSLVRGAHYEQYF. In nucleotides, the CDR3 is TGTGCCAGCAGCTTAGTCAGGGGGGCACATTACGAGCAGTACTTC.

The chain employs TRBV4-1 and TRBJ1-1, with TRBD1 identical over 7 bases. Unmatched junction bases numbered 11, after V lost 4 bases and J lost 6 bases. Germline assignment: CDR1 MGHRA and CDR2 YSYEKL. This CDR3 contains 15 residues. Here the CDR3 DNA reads TGCGCCAGCAGCCCAATGACAGGGAGGGAGGCTGAAGCTTTCTTT. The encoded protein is CASSPMTGREAEAFF.

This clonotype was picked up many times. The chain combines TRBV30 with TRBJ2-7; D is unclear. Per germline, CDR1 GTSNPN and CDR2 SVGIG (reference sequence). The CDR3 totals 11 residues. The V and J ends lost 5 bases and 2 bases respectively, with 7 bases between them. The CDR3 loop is CAWGQTYEQYF. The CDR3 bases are TGTGCCTGGGGGCAGACCTACGAGCAGTACTTC.

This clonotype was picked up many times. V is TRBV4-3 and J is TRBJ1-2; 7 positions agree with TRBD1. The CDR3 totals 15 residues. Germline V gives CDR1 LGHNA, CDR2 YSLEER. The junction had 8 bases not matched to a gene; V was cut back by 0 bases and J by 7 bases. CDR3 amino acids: CASSQEDRLHGGYTF. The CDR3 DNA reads TGCGCCAGCAGCCAAGAGGACAGGTTACATGGTGGCTACACCTTC.

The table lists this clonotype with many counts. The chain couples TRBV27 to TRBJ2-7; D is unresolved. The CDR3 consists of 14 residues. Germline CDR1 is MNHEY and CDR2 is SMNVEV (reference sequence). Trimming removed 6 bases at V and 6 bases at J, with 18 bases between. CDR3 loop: CASSLYPHTLEQYF. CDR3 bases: TGTGCCAGCAGCCTCTATCCCCACACACTCGAGCAGTACTTC.

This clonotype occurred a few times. The CDR3 spells CASSHHGTGVNTEAFF. DNA for the CDR3: TGTGCCAGCAGCCACCACGGGACAGGAGTAAACACTGAAGCTTTCTTT. The chain joins TRBV3-1 to TRBJ1-1; 8 positions agree with TRBD1. The junction had 8 bases not matched to a gene; V was cut back by 3 bases and J by 2 bases. Germline-derived CDR1 and CDR2 are LGHDT and YNNKEL (reference sequence). CDR3 length: 16 residues.

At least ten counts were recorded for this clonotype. CDR3 sequence: CASSSAYANTGELFF. In DNA form, the CDR3 reads TGTGCCAGCAGCTCAGCTTACGCGAACACCGGGGAGCTGTTTTTT. The chain links TRBV13 to TRBJ2-2; unclear D gene. Trimming took off 4 bases at V and 0 bases at J, with 9 bases between the two ends. Per the germline V gene, CDR1 is PRHDT and CDR2 is FYEKMQ (reference sequence). The CDR3 consists of 15 residues.

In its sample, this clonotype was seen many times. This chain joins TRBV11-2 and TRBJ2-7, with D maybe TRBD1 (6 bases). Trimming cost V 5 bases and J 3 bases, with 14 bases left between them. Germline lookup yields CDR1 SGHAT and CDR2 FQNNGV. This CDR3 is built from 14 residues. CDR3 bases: TGTGCCAGCAGCCCAAGACAGGCTAGCTACGAGCAGTACTTC. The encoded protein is CASSPRQASYEQYF.

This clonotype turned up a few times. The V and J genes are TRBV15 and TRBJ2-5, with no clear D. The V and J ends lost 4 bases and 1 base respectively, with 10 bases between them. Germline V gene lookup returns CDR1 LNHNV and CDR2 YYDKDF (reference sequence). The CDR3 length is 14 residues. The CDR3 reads CATSTYASQETQYF. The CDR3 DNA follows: TGTGCCACCAGCACCTACGCCAGCCAAGAGACCCAGTACTTC.

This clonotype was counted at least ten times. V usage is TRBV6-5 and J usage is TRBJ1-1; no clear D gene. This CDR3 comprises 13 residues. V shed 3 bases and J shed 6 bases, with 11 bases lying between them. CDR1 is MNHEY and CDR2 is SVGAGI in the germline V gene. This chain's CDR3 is CASSYLMESEAFF. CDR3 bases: TGTGCCAGCAGTTATTTGATGGAGTCTGAAGCTTTCTTT.

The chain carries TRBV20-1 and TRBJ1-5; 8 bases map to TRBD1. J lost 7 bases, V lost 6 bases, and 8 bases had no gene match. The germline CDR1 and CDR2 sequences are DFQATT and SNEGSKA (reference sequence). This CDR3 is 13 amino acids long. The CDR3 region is CSARQGFGQPQHF. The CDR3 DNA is TGCAGTGCCCGACAGGGGTTCGGGCAGCCCCAGCATTTT.